Below, 16 T cell receptor beta chains from the same sample are listed, as sequenced in a study of blood T cell repertoires in COVID-19. Only in-frame clones appear in the TCRdb table, and some are missing; sequencing was by immunoSEQ multiplex PCR. The repertoire holds over 250,000 clones, with around 86% as singletons. Sample: peripheral blood. All receptors come from a man in his forties or fifties who had recovered from COVID-19.

V usage is TRBV7-2 and J usage is TRBJ2-7; TRBD2 agrees at 7 bases. Losses at the gene ends were 3 bases for V and 1 base for J; bases not matched to a gene: 6. CDR3 length equals 15 residues. Germline V gene sequence: CDR1 SGHTA, CDR2 FQGNSA. CDR3 sequence (DNA): TGTGCCAGCAGCTTTTACGGGAGGCGATCCTACGAGCAGTACTTC. This translates into CASSFYGRRSYEQYF.

This rearrangement joins TRBV6-2 or TRBV6-3 to TRBJ2-1; D call uncertain. Per germline, CDR1 MNHEY and CDR2 SVGEGT. Trimming shortened V by 2 bases and J by 5 bases, and 10 bases separated the two germline ends. The CDR3 length is 14 residues. The CDR3 DNA is TGTGCCAGCAGTTACCGTCACAAAGACAATGAGCAGTTCTTC. Protein: CASSYRHKDNEQFF.

The V gene is TRBV6-2 or TRBV6-3, the J gene TRBJ1-2; D gene uncertain. Deletions cut 3 bases from V and 7 bases from J, with 15 bases between. Germline V gene sequence: CDR1 MNHEY, CDR2 SVGEGT. CDR3 length equals 14 residues. The CDR3 nucleotides read TGTGCCAGCAGTTATAACGGCAGGCTCGGTGGCTACACCTTC. Translated: CASSYNGRLGGYTF.

This clone is a singleton in its sample. The chain uses TRBV9 and TRBJ2-3; D unresolved. Trimming shortened V by 0 bases and J by 7 bases, and 15 bases separated the two germline ends. Germline V CDR1 and CDR2: SGDLS, YYNGEE. CDR3 length: 15 amino acids. The CDR3 is CASSVGGDSTHTQYF. The CDR3 coding sequence is TGTGCCAGCAGCGTAGGTGGCGATAGCACCCATACGCAGTATTTT. Together with reference TRBV9 and TRBJ2-3, the CDR3 gives the full variable domain: DSGVTQTPKHLITATGQRVTLRCSPRSGDLSVYWYQQSLDQGLQFLIQYYNGEERAKGNILERFSAQQFPDLHSELNLSSLELGDSALYFCASSVGGDSTHTQYFGPGTRLTVL.

As to this clone: Other DNA sequences in this sample translate to the same CDR3. DNA for the CDR3: TGTGCCAGCAGCTTATACCCGGGGGGAGTGGTCAATGAGCAGTTCTTC. Amino acids: CASSLYPGGVVNEQFF. The chain uses TRBV7-2 and TRBJ2-1; TRBD2 matches 7 bases. V lost 2 bases and J lost 6; bases outside the gene matches: 10. Germline V gives CDR1 SGHTA, CDR2 FQGNSA. CDR3 length equals 16 residues.

The rearrangement joins TRBV5-1 to TRBJ2-2; D is ambiguous. The CDR3 has 12 residues. Trimming stripped 2 bases from V and 7 bases from J, with 6 bases between. Germline V gene lookup returns CDR1 SGHRS and CDR2 YFSETQ. CDR3: CASSFGVGELFF. The CDR3, as DNA: TGCGCCAGCAGCTTTGGAGTCGGGGAGCTGTTTTTT.

This chain connects TRBV9 to TRBJ2-5; the D gene is possibly TRBD2 (6 bases). The CDR3 is 15 amino acids. Trimming left V 4 bases short and J 5 bases short, with 18 bases between. Germline V gives CDR1 SGDLS, CDR2 YYNGEE. The CDR3 loop reads CASSLGGWLAETQYF. The CDR3 bases are TGTGCCAGCAGCTTAGGAGGGTGGCTAGCTGAGACCCAGTACTTC.

This rearrangement joins TRBV9 to TRBJ2-6; 7 nucleotides align to TRBD2. From germline, CDR1 is SGDLS and CDR2 YYNGEE. V was clipped by 6 bases and J by 4 bases; unmatched bases: 10. The CDR3 is made up of 16 amino acids. CDR3 amino acids: CASTQPGGGGANVLTF. The DNA of the CDR3 is TGTGCCAGCACCCAACCGGGGGGAGGAGGGGCCAACGTCCTGACTTTC.

In its sample, this clone was seen a few times. The chain joins TRBV7-9 to TRBJ2-2; 9 bases match TRBD1. This CDR3 region has 15 residues. With 5 bases clipped from V and 3 bases from J, the junction kept 4 bases outside the gene matches. Germline CDR1 is SEHNR and CDR2 is FQNEAQ (reference sequence). CDR3 protein: CASSHRDRDTGELFF. In DNA form, the CDR3 reads TGTGCCAGCAGCCACCGGGACAGGGACACCGGGGAGCTGTTTTTT.

The J gene is TRBJ1-3, the V gene TRBV29-1, with D unclear. V was trimmed by 6 bases and J by 0 bases, leaving 6 bases between them. CDR1 is SQVTM and CDR2 is ANQGSEA in the germline V gene. The CDR3 spans 12 residues. CDR3 DNA sequence: TGCAGCGTGCGTATCTCTGGAAACACCATATATTTT. The encoded protein is CSVRISGNTIYF.

The rearrangement joins TRBV19 to TRBJ2-3, with 7 positions matching TRBD1. The germline CDR1 and CDR2 sequences are LNHDA and SQIVND (reference sequence). There are 14 residues in the CDR3. Trimming at V came to 7 bases and at J to 0 bases, leaving 4 bases not matched to a gene. The CDR3 region is CASTDRASTDTQYF. DNA of the CDR3: TGTGCCAGTACCGACAGGGCTAGCACAGATACGCAGTATTTT.

The chain's CDR3 is CSGKQGGGNEQFF. The CDR3 DNA reads as TGCAGCGGCAAACAGGGGGGTGGCAATGAGCAGTTCTTC. V usage is TRBV29-1 and J usage is TRBJ2-1, with 8 bases fitting TRBD1. The V gene's germline CDR1 is SQVTM and CDR2 ANQGSEA. CDR3 length: 13 amino acids. Trimming took 7 bases from V and 6 from J; bases not matched to a gene: 8.

The V call is TRBV2, the J call TRBJ1-2, with D unclear. In germline, CDR1 is SNHLY, CDR2 FYNNEI. V was cut by 10 bases and J by 2 bases, with 11 bases left in between. The length of the CDR3 is 12 residues. The CDR3 sequence: CATPGKNYGYTF. The CDR3 coding sequence is TGTGCCACCCCCGGGAAAAACTATGGCTACACCTTC.

The V and J genes are TRBV4-3 and TRBJ1-2, with 7 bases that match TRBD1. The length of the CDR3 is 15 residues. The V gene end was trimmed by 1 base and the J gene end by 4 bases; junction bases not matched to a gene: 6. CDR1 and CDR2 (germline): LGHNA, YSLEER. This CDR3 reads CASSQASGGIYGYTF. CDR3 in DNA: TGCGCCAGCAGCCAAGCGTCAGGGGGAATCTATGGCTACACCTTC.

This sequence joins TRBV6-6 and TRBJ2-7, with D maybe TRBD1 (6 bases). Germline V gene data show CDR1 as MNHNY and CDR2 as SVGAGI (reference sequence). V lost 2 bases and J 5 bases, leaving 13 bases between the germline ends. The CDR3 sequence is 14 residues long. The CDR3, as DNA: TGTGCCAGCAGTTACCAACAGGGTATCGACGAGCAGTACTTC. Translated: CASSYQQGIDEQYF.

V is TRBV5-6 and J is TRBJ2-3; 8 bases are a match to TRBD1. This CDR3 region has 16 residues. Germline CDR1 is SGHDT and CDR2 is YYEEEE. V shed 6 bases, J shed 0 bases, and the junction held 9 bases outside the gene matches. The CDR3 region has the DNA TGTGCCAGCACCAGTCCCGGGACAGGTAGCACAGATACGCAGTATTTT. Translated: CASTSPGTGSTDTQYF.